This T cell receptor (beta chain) appears in the sequencing data of a study of graft-versus-host responses after intestinal transplantation. Study-wide context: Induction using anti-thymocyte globulin, followed by tacrolimus and steroids for 2 to 4 years, was given to all recipients.

The CDR3 covers 13 residues. The V end was cut by 6 bases, the J end by 4 bases, with 10 bases between. The germline V gene encodes CDR1 MNHEY and CDR2 SVGAGI. Assay used: immunoSEQ multiplex PCR; TCRdb lists only in-frame clones, some missing. The sample comprises just under 30,000 clones, approximately 80% of which are singletons, and approximately 2.8% rests with the top ten. To release intraepithelial and lamina propria lymphocytes, the graft tissue was processed. This material consisted of ileum tissue, taken 98 days after intestinal transplantation. This receptor was taken from a human patient who received an intestinal transplant, so some T cells may come from the graft donor. This chain uses TRBV6-5 with TRBJ1-5; D possibly corresponds to TRBD1 (5 bases). The CDR3 region is CASSRQKNQPQHF. CDR3 DNA: TGTGCCAGCAGCCGACAGAAAAATCAGCCCCAGCATTTT.